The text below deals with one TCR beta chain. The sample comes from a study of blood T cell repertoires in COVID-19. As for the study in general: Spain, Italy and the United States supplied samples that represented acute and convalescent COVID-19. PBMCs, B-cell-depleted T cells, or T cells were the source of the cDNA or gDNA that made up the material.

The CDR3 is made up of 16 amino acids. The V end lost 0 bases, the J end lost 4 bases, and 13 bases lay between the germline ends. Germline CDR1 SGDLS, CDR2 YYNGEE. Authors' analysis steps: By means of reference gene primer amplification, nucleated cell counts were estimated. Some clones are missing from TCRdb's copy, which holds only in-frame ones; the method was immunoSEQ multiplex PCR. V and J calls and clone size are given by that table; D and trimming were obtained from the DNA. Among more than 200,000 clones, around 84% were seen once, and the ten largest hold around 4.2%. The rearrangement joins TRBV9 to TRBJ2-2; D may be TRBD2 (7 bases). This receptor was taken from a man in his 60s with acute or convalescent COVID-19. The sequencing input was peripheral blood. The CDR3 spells CASSVGAGALTGELFF. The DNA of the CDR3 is TGTGCCAGCAGCGTAGGGGCGGGGGCCCTCACCGGGGAGCTGTTTTTT.